Following are 11 T cell receptor beta chains from one sample sequenced in a study of T cells in Graves' hyperthyroidism and ophthalmopathy. What was amplified from RNA transcripts were TCR beta CDR3 regions. HTBI primers were used for first-round RT-PCR of the TCR CDR3. TCRdb passed the multiplex PCR reads through MiXCR, listing each CDR3 protein once. Of 600,000 to 900,000 distinct CDR3 sequences listed, roughly 17% are singletons. The sequenced sample consisted of blood. These receptors were obtained from a man aged 18 to 30 with Graves' hyperthyroidism.

This clonotype was counted between two and nine times. J is TRBJ2-1 and V is TRBV5-4; 9 bases match TRBD2. The CDR3 has 18 amino acids. J gave up 2 bases and V 3 bases, and 12 bases lay outside the gene matches. Germline V CDR1 and CDR2: SGHNT, YYREEE (reference sequence). The CDR3 loop is CASSSGGSGSLTYNEQFF. The CDR3 bases are TGTGCCAGCAGCTCTGGGGGTAGCGGGAGTCTGACCTACAATGAGCAGTTCTTC. The entire variable domain, with the rest obtained from reference TRBV5-4 and TRBJ2-1, is as follows: ETGVTQSPTHLIKTRGQQVTLRCSSQSGHNTVSWYQQALGQGPQFIFQYYREEENGRGNFPPRFSGLQFPNYSSELNVNALELDDSALYLCASSSGGSGSLTYNEQFFGPGTRLTVL.

This clonotype has more than one count but fewer than ten. V usage is TRBV7-6 and J usage is TRBJ1-3; D remains ambiguous. CDR3 length: 12 amino acids. Germline loops: CDR1 SGHVS, CDR2 FNYEAQ. Deletions cut 8 bases from V and 2 bases from J, with 7 bases between. In DNA, the CDR3 is TGTGCCAGCTCGGATCCTGGAAACACCATATATTTT. Translating it yields CASSDPGNTIYF.

Only a few counts were recorded for this clonotype. The chain uses TRBV7-2 and TRBJ2-3; D unresolved. Trimming took 7 bases from V and 0 from J, leaving 11 bases between them. Germline-derived CDR1 and CDR2 are SGHTA and FQGNSA. This CDR3 contains 14 residues. The CDR3: CASKTRQSTDTQYF. DNA for the CDR3: TGTGCCAGCAAGACCCGACAAAGCACAGATACGCAGTATTTT.

This clonotype was seen only a few times. The chain combines TRBV20-1 with TRBJ1-1, with a possible D match to TRBD1 (6 bases). The CDR3 has 13 amino acids. Germline-derived CDR1 and CDR2 are DFQATT and SNEGSKA (reference sequence). Trimming pared 4 bases from V and 2 bases from J, leaving 11 bases between. CDR3 amino acids: CSAKTGINTEAFF. The CDR3 DNA follows: TGCAGTGCTAAAACAGGGATTAACACTGAAGCTTTCTTT.

At least ten counts were recorded for this clonotype. This chain uses TRBV5-8 with TRBJ1-1; D is ambiguous. The V end lost 1 base, the J end lost 4 bases, and 8 bases lay between the germline ends. The CDR3 is made up of 13 amino acids. CDR1 and CDR2 (germline): SGHTS, YDEGEE. The CDR3, as DNA: TGTGCCAGCAGCTTGTTTGGGTCCACTGAAGCTTTCTTT. It codes for CASSLFGSTEAFF.

This clonotype was seen only once. The chain links TRBV5-1 to TRBJ2-5; perhaps D is TRBD1 or TRBD2 (5 bases each). The germline V and J ends were trimmed by 3 bases and 3 bases, with 15 bases remaining between them. This CDR3 comprises 15 residues. Per the germline V gene, CDR1 is SGHRS and CDR2 is YFSETQ. Here the CDR3 reads CASSSGPGTEETQYF. The CDR3 DNA follows: TGCGCCAGCAGCTCCGGGCCAGGGACCGAAGAGACCCAGTACTTC.

The chain carries TRBV9 and TRBJ2-3, with 7 bases lining up with TRBD1. CDR3 length equals 14 residues. V trimming: 3 bases; J trimming: 4 bases; junction bases outside the gene matches: 5. Germline values: CDR1 SGDLS, CDR2 YYNGEE. CDR3 amino acids: CASSDQTGPDTQYF. CDR3 DNA sequence: TGTGCCAGCAGCGATCAGACAGGGCCAGATACGCAGTATTTT.

This chain joins TRBV4-1 and TRBJ2-7; 11 bases agree with TRBD1. Germline V gene lookup returns CDR1 MGHRA and CDR2 YSYEKL. Germline trimming cut 5 bases from V and 6 bases from J; bases unmatched to any gene: 6. This CDR3 is 14 amino acids long. The CDR3 nucleotides are TGCGCCAGCAGCGCAAGGACAGGGGGCGGCGAGCAGTACTTC. This gives the protein CASSARTGGGEQYF.

This chain joins TRBV28 and TRBJ1-4; D possibly corresponds to TRBD1 (5 bases). Trimming left V 6 bases short and J 0 bases short, with 11 bases between. CDR3 length equals 15 residues. Per the germline V gene, CDR1 is MDHEN and CDR2 is SYDVKM. CDR3 amino acids: CASSGDVATNEKLFF. The CDR3 DNA follows: TGTGCCAGCAGCGGGGACGTTGCAACTAATGAAAAACTGTTTTTT.

This clonotype was detected a few times. The V call is TRBV7-2, the J call TRBJ2-1; the D call may be TRBD1 or TRBD2 (5 bases each). Germline V gene data show CDR1 as SGHTA and CDR2 as FQGNSA. The germline V and J ends were trimmed by 5 bases and 9 bases, with 14 bases remaining between them. The CDR3 covers 13 residues. In nucleotides, the CDR3 is TGTGCCAGCAGCCCTCTTACGGGGACTGAGCAGTTCTTC. Translation gives CASSPLTGTEQFF.

There are many counts of this clonotype. The chain couples TRBV28 to TRBJ2-7, with D unclear. Trimming cost V 2 bases and J 9 bases, with 14 bases left between them. CDR1 is MDHEN and CDR2 is SYDVKM in the germline V gene. This CDR3 spans 13 amino acids. The CDR3 DNA reads TGTGCCAGCAGTTTACTGACTTCCTCGGGGCAGTACTTC. Encoded protein: CASSLLTSSGQYF.